This T cell receptor (beta chain) was documented in a study of radiation and T cells in renal cell carcinoma. The germline V gene encodes CDR1 SEHNR and CDR2 FQNEAQ (reference sequence). J lost 3 bases, V lost 4 bases, and 6 bases had no gene match. The CDR3 loop spans 15 amino acids. Method: immunoSEQ multiplex PCR; TCRdb's copy keeps in-frame clones and lacks some. Of under 100,000 clones detected, around 83% appear once; the ten largest clones hold roughly 7.9%. Time point described: blood 4 weeks post-SBRT, at nephrectomy. Treatment denoted: 15 Gy SBRT to primary tumor, nephrectomy 4 weeks later. The receptor comes from a man aged 55 to 70 with renal cell carcinoma. The material sequenced was blood, taken from a patient whose treatment included radiotherapy and nephrectomy. This chain uses TRBV7-9 with TRBJ1-3; 7 nucleotides match TRBD1. The DNA for the CDR3 is TGTGCCAGCAGCTCAGACAGGGAAAGTGGAAACACCATATATTTT. This encodes CASSSDRESGNTIYF.